Sequencing of this T cell receptor beta chain was carried out in a study of blood T cells in healthy people across ages. Sample donors were healthy Caucasian individuals that came from Russia, aged roughly 6 to 100. At least ten counts were recorded for this clonotype. With a J-beta primer mix and a sample-barcoded 5' primer, a second PCR ran about 6 to 11 cycles. TCRdb reprocessed the 5' RACE reads via MiXCR and lists one record per CDR3 protein. The sample lists 630,000 or so distinct CDR3 sequences, about 30% occurring once. The sample was blood. This TCR came from a woman of 80 years or more in good health.

In nucleotides, the CDR3 is TGTGCCAGCAGCTTGGAGGTAGGAGGGAGCCTTTATGGCTACACCTTC. This codes for CASSLEVGGSLYGYTF. V is TRBV5-6 and J is TRBJ1-2; the D is unclear. V lost 0 bases, J lost 5 bases, and 17 bases lay in between. CDR1 is SGHDT and CDR2 is YYEEEE in the germline V gene. The CDR3 is 16 amino acids.